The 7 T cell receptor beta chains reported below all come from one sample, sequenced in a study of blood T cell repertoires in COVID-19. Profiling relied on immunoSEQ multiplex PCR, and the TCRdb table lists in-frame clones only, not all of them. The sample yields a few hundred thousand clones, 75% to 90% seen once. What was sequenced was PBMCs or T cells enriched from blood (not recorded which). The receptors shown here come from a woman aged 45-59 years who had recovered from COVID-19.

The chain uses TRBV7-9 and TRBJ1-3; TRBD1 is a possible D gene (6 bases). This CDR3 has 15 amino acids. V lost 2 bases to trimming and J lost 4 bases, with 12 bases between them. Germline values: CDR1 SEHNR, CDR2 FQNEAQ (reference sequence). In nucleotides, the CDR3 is TGTGCCAGCAGCTTACCCAGGGGAGCGGGAAACACCATATATTTT. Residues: CASSLPRGAGNTIYF.

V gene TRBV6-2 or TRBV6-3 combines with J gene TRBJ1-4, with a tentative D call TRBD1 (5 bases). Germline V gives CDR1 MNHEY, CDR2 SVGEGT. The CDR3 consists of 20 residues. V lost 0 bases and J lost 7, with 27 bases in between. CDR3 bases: TGTGCCAGCAGTTACTCGATTCCCCCCGGGTTAGGGGCGGAAAGTGAAAAACTGTTTTTT. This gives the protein CASSYSIPPGLGAESEKLFF.

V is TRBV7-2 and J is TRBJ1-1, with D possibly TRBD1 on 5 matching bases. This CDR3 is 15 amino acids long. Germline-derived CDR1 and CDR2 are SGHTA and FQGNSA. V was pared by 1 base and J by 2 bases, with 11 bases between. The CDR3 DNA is TGTGCCAGCAGCTTAGGGGGGGTTACCAACACTGAAGCTTTCTTT. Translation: CASSLGGVTNTEAFF.

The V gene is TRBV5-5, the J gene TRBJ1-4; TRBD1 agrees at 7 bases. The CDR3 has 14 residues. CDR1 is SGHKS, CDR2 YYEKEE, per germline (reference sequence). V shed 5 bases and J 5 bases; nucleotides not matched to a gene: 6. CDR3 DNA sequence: TGTGCCAGCAGGAAGATACAGGGGAATGAAAAACTGTTTTTT. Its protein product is CASRKIQGNEKLFF.

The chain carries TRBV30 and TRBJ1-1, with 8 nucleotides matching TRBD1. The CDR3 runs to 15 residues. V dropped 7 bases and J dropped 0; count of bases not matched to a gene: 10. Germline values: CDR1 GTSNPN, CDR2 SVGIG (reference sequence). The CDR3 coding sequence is TGTGCCTCTCCCCGGACAGGGCCCCTGAACACTGAAGCTTTCTTT. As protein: CASPRTGPLNTEAFF.

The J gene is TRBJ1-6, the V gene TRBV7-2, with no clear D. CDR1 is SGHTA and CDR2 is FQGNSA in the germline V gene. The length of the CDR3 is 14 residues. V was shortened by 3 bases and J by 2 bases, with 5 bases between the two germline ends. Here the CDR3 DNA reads TGTGCCAGCAGCTTTCCAGCCTATAATTCACCCCTCCACTTT. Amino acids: CASSFPAYNSPLHF.

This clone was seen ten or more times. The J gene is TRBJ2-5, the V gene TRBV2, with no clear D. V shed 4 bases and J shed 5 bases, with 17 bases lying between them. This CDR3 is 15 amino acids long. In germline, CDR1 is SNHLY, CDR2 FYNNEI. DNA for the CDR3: TGTGCCAGCAGTGTAGCAGCCGCCGTTCTCGAGACCCAGTACTTC. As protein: CASSVAAAVLETQYF. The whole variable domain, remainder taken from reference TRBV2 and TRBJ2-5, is EPEVTQTPSHQVTQMGQEVILRCVPISNHLYFYWYRQILGQKVEFLVSFYNNEISEKSEIFDDQFSVERPDGSNFTLKIRSTKLEDSAMYFCASSVAAAVLETQYFGPGTRLLVL.